This TCR beta chain was observed in a study of CD8 T cells in ankylosing spondylitis. The study, taken as a whole, reports: Past studies reported some motif variants in reactive arthritis synovial fluid and blood. Seemingly distinctive of ankylosing spondylitis blood was a TCR beta motif formed by eight highly homologous variants. Significant enrichment of disease-linked clones was reportedly seen in matched ankylosing spondylitis synovial fluid.

For TCR beta, libraries came from quantitative 5'-RACE with molecular barcodes. TCRdb fed the 5' RACE reads into MiXCR, producing one record per CDR3 protein. The table lists 200,000 or so distinct CDR3 sequences, 15% to 20% of them singletons. This clonotype was observed at least ten times. Its specificity is unknown. The TCR was taken from a male donor aged 5 to 29 with ankylosing spondylitis or in good health (not recorded which). Sequenced input: blood, either unsorted or a sorted T cell fraction (not recorded which).

The DNA for the CDR3 is TGTGCCAGCAGTTCCTTGGACAGCAGAGACTACAATGAGCAGTTCTTC. Translation gives CASSSLDSRDYNEQFF. The chain links TRBV27 to TRBJ2-1; tentative D call: TRBD1 (6 bases). Germline CDR1 MNHEY, CDR2 SMNVEV (reference sequence). Trimming took 4 bases from V and 3 from J, leaving 16 bases between them. This CDR3 contains 16 residues.